This TCR beta chain was captured in a study of CD8+ T cells in alopecia areata. In each case, RNA was isolated and then reverse transcribed into cDNA as the sequencing template. Method: immunoSEQ multiplex PCR; TCRdb's copy keeps in-frame clones and lacks some. Of some 130,000 clones listed, about 49% were seen once; the top ten hold 15% to 20%. Peripheral blood and lesional scalp punch biopsies came from alopecia areata patients. Study-wide results and limits: Among the cells sequenced in scalp samples are also the resident alphabeta T cells of normal skin.

On this clone itself: What it recognizes is unknown.

The source material was CD8+ T cells sorted from blood, sampled at week 0. The TCR sequence derives from a human donor with alopecia areata.

The CDR3 is CASSHGVWSDLANYGYTF. The CDR3 DNA sequence: TGCGCCAGCAGCCACGGTGTGTGGTCAGACTTAGCTAACTATGGCTACACCTTC. The J gene is TRBJ1-2, the V gene TRBV4-3; no clear D. V lost 3 bases and J lost 0, with 20 bases in between. The germline CDR1 and CDR2 sequences are LGHNA and YSLEER. This CDR3 region has 18 residues.